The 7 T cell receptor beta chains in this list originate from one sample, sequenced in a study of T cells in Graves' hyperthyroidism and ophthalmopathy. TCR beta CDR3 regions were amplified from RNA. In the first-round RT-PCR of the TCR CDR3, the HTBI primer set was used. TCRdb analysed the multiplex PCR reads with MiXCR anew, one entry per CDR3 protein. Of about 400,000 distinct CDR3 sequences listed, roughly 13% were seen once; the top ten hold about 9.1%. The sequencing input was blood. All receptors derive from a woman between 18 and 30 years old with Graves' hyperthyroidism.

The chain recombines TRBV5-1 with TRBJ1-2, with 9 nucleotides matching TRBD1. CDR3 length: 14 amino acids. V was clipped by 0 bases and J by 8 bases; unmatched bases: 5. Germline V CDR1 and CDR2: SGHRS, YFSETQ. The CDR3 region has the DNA TGCGCCAGCAGCTTGGCACAGGGGGCGCAAGGCTACACCTTC. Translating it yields CASSLAQGAQGYTF.

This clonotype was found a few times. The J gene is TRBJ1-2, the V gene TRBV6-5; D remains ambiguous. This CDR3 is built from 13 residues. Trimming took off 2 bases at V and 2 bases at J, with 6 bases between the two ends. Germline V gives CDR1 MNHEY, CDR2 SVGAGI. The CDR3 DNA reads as TGTGCCAGCAGTTACAGTAACAACTATGGCTACACCTTC. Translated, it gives CASSYSNNYGYTF.

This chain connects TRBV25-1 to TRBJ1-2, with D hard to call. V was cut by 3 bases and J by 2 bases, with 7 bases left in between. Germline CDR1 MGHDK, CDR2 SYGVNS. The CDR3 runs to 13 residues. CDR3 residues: CASSEFTNYGYTF. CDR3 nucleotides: TGTGCCAGCAGTGAGTTTACAAACTATGGCTACACCTTC.

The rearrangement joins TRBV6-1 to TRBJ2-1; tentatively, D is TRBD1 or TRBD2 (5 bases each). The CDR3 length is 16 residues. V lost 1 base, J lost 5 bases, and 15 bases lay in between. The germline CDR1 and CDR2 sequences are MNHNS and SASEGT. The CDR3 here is CASSEVPGRKDNEQFF. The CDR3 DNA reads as TGTGCCAGCAGTGAAGTTCCGGGGCGAAAAGACAATGAGCAGTTCTTC.

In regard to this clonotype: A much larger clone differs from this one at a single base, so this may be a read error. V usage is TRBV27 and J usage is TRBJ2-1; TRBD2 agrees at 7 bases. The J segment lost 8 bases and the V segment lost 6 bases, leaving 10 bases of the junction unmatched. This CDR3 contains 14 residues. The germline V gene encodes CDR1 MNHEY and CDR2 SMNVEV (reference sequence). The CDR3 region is CASRAGTRYDEQFF. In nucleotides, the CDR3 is TGTGCCAGCAGAGCGGGGACTCGATACGATGAGCAGTTCTTC.

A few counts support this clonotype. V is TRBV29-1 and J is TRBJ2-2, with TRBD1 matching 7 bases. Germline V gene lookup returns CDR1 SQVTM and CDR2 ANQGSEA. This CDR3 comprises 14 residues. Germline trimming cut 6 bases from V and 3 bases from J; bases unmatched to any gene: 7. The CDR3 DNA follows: TGCAGCGTAAGGACAGGAGCCCACACCGGGGAGCTGTTTTTT. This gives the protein CSVRTGAHTGELFF.

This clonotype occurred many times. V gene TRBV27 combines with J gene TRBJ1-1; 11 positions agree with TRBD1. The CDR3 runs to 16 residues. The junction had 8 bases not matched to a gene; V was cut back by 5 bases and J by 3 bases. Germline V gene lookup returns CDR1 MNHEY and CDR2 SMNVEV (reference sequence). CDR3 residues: CASSPGTGGTYTEAFF. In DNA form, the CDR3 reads TGTGCCAGCAGTCCCGGGACAGGGGGAACTTACACTGAAGCTTTCTTT.